This section outlines one T cell receptor (beta chain) sequence together with its context. Its antigen is unidentified. The table came from immunoSEQ multiplex PCR; TCRdb's copy has only in-frame clones and leaves some out. The sample holds tens of thousands of clones; around 87% are singletons and the top ten take roughly 18%. The V end lost 0 bases, the J end lost 2 bases, and 3 bases lay between the germline ends. Germline lookup yields CDR1 ENHRY and CDR2 SYGVKD. There are 13 residues in the CDR3. The data derive from a study of T cell responses to AZD1222 COVID-19 vaccine. The study's findings and limits: Compared with day 0, the breadth and depth of the Spike-specific TCR repertoire rose significantly after two doses of AZD1222.

V and J are TRBV10-3 and TRBJ2-3; no firm D call. Sample: peripheral blood, taken 28 days after the second AZD1222 dose. This sequence was found in an adult who received the AZD1222 COVID-19 vaccine. Here the CDR3 DNA reads TGTGCCATCAGTGAGTCTGTCACAGATACGCAGTATTTT. Protein product: CAISESVTDTQYF.